This TCR beta chain was found in a study of cytomegalovirus exposure and HLA in healthy donors. Study-level information: Researchers found that approximately 77% of around 400 genotyped donors fell within the Caucasian-associated ancestry cluster. General study findings and limits: The majority of CMV-associated TCR beta chains were reported as apparently HLA-restricted in a later analysis. The study designated fewer than 200 TCR beta chains cytomegalovirus-associated. Reports indicated that the classifier achieved high specificity and sensitivity in diagnosing cytomegalovirus status.

The PCR had 60 Vbeta and 13 Jbeta primers. The data were produced by immunoSEQ multiplex PCR, yet TCRdb's version contains in-frame clones alone and is incomplete. The sample lists over 150,000 clones, 65% to 85% occurring once. The V end lost 4 bases, the J end lost 4 bases, and 17 bases lay between the germline ends. CDR1 SGDLS and CDR2 YYNGEE come from the germline V gene. The CDR3 sequence is 15 residues long. As regards this clone: Its antigen is undetermined.

The sequence derives from a man aged 60 to 75 in good health and CMV-seronegative. The sequencing sample was made of PBMCs. The chain employs TRBV9 and TRBJ1-2; D possibly corresponds to TRBD1 (6 bases). DNA of the CDR3: TGTGCCAGCAGCCTTCAGGGGTCTAATTCCTATGGCTACACCTTC. It translates to CASSLQGSNSYGYTF.